This is a list of T cell receptor beta chains from one sample in a study of T cell changes during pregnancy in multiple sclerosis. Here immunoSEQ multiplex PCR was the method, and the copy in TCRdb shows in-frame clones only, minus some. The sample contains tens of thousands of clones, 75% to 90% of which appear only once. Sequenced here: peripheral blood, sampled before pregnancy. The receptors were gathered from a female donor with multiple sclerosis, enrolled in a pregnancy study. The CDR3 runs from the conserved cysteine through the conserved F or W. A D gene is named only where the DNA matches it firmly. Clone size, where shown, is once, few, many, or a class for clones that have expanded.

d_call	clone_size	v_call	j_call	cdr3_nt	cdr3_aa
-	-	TRBV27	TRBJ2-2	TGTGCCAGCAGTTTTTATGAGGACAGATACACCGGGGAGCTGTTTTTT	CASSFYEDRYTGELFF
TRBD1	-	TRBV10-3	TRBJ1-3	TGTGCCATCCGGGGACAGGGGGAAAGCCTCTCTGGAAACACCATATATTTT	CAIRGQGESLSGNTIYF
-	once	TRBV30	TRBJ2-2	TGTGCCTGGAGTGTCAGGGCCGGGGAGCTGTTTTTT	CAWSVRAGELFF
TRBD1	-	TRBV7-2	TRBJ1-2	TGTGCCAGCAGCCCGCGGACAGGGGGCCATGGCTACACCTTC	CASSPRTGGHGYTF
-	-	TRBV2	TRBJ1-5	TGTGCCAGCAGTGGAGGGAGGAATACGGCCCAGCATTTT	CASSGGRNTAQHF
-	-	TRBV2	TRBJ2-3	TGTGCCAGCAGTGGTGGACAGGGAGGGGGCACAGATACGCAGTATTTT	CASSGGQGGGTDTQYF
-	-	TRBV2	TRBJ1-5	TGTGCCAGCAGTGGGACAGACTTGAGCAATCAGCCCCAGCATTTT	CASSGTDLSNQPQHF
TRBD1	-	TRBV2	TRBJ1-2	TGTGCCAGCAGGACAGGGCGGTATGACTATGGCTACACCTTC	CASRTGRYDYGYTF
TRBD2	-	TRBV2	TRBJ2-1	TGTGCCAGCAAGAGTACTAGCGGGAACTACAATGAGCAGTTCTTC	CASKSTSGNYNEQFF
-	-	TRBV9	TRBJ1-1	TGTGCCAGCAGCGCCGATACAGGAACTGAAGCTTTCTTT	CASSADTGTEAFF
-	-	TRBV6-5	TRBJ1-2	TGTGCCAGCAGTTCGTCCACAGGAGAGGCGGGCTACACCTTC	CASSSSTGEAGYTF
TRBD2	-	TRBV10-1	TRBJ2-1	TGCGCCAGCAGTGAGTCGTCAACTAGCGGGAGGGTTAGGCAGTTCTTC	CASSESSTSGRVRQFF
TRBD2	-	TRBV10-3	TRBJ2-3	TGTGCCATCAACTCTGGTCTAGCGGGGGGCGCAGATACGCAGTATTTT	CAINSGLAGGADTQYF
TRBD1	-	TRBV5-1	TRBJ1-1	TGCGCCAGCAGCTTGATGACAGGGGAGAACACTGAAGCTTTCTTT	CASSLMTGENTEAFF
TRBD2	-	TRBV4-2	TRBJ2-3	TGTGCCAGCAGCCAAGAAGCGGGAGGGCCAGATACGCAGTATTTT	CASSQEAGGPDTQYF
-	-	TRBV5-1	TRBJ1-1	TGCGCCAGCAGCTTGGACCTCCGAAACAATGAAGCTTTCTTT	CASSLDLRNNEAFF
TRBD2	-	TRBV11-2	TRBJ2-1	TGTGCCAGCAGCATTAGCGGGAGGGATTACAATGAGCAGTTCTTC	CASSISGRDYNEQFF
-	few	TRBV6-5	TRBJ1-3	TGTGCCAGCGCGAGAAGCTCTGGAAACACCATATATTTT	CASARSSGNTIYF
-	-	TRBV7-8	TRBJ1-2	TGTGCCAGCAGCTTCTTAGACGGGGAGTACTATGGCTACACCTTC	CASSFLDGEYYGYTF
TRBD1	-	TRBV29-1	TRBJ2-3	TGCAGCAGTACCGGGGACAGGGGGCCATATACGCAGTATTTT	CSSTGDRGPYTQYF
TRBD1	-	TRBV5-4	TRBJ1-2	TGTGCCAGCAGCTTGAGTCGAGAGTGGACAGGGGACTATGGCTACACCTTC	CASSLSREWTGDYGYTF
-	-	TRBV30	TRBJ1-1	TGTGCCTGTTTGAACACCCGCGGAAGCACTGAAGCTTTCTTT	CACLNTRGSTEAFF
TRBD2	-	TRBV5-6	TRBJ2-5	TGTGCCAGCAGCTTGGCCGCGTGGGAGGGTCTAAAAGAGACCCAGTACTTC	CASSLAAWEGLKETQYF
TRBD1	-	TRBV25-1	TRBJ1-2	TGTGCCAGCGTGGCCCATTCCGGGACAGGGGGAGGCTATGGCTACACCTTC	CASVAHSGTGGGYGYTF
-	few	TRBV7-9	TRBJ1-6	TGTGCCAGCAGAACAGCCGGGACACTTAATTCACCCCTCCACTTT	CASRTAGTLNSPLHF
TRBD1	-	TRBV30	TRBJ1-2	TGTGCCTGGGCAGGGGGCTTCGGGAATGGCTACACCTTC	CAWAGGFGNGYTF
-	-	TRBV5-6	TRBJ1-5	TGTGCCAGCAGCTTTCTCGGTAGCAATCAGCCCCAGCATTTT	CASSFLGSNQPQHF
-	once	TRBV4-3	TRBJ2-5	TGCGCCAGCAGCCAAGGACAGGCTCAAGAGACCCAGTACTTC	CASSQGQAQETQYF
-	once	TRBV6-5	TRBJ1-2	TGTGCCAGCAGTTACTCCGGGGAACCCTATGGCTACACCTTC	CASSYSGEPYGYTF
-	-	TRBV27	TRBJ2-7	TGTGCCAGCAGTCTCAGGACAGATTACGAGCAGTACTTC	CASSLRTDYEQYF
-	-	TRBV7-2	TRBJ1-6	TGTGCCAGCAGCGACCCCCCGAGCTTTGGGAGGAATTCACCCCTCCACTTT	CASSDPPSFGRNSPLHF
-	-	TRBV7-9	TRBJ1-1	TGTGCCAGCAGTTCTCAGGCGAACACTGAAGCTTTCTTT	CASSSQANTEAFF
-	-	TRBV10-3	TRBJ2-3	TGTGCCATCATGAGAGAGAAAACGCAGTATTTT	CAIMREKTQYF
-	once	TRBV5-1	TRBJ2-7	TGCGCCAGCAGCTTGGATCACAGCAGAAGCCTCAACGAGCAGTACTTC	CASSLDHSRSLNEQYF
-	-	TRBV18	TRBJ2-4	TGTGCCAGCTCACCAGGTTCTTCGACAGCACTACTAGCCAAAAACATTCAGTACTTC	CASSPGSSTALLAKNIQYF
-	-	TRBV7-9	TRBJ2-3	TGTGCCAGCAGCGGAGGTAACACAGATACGCAGTATTTT	CASSGGNTDTQYF
TRBD1	-	TRBV5-1	TRBJ1-2	TGCGCCAGCAGCTTGGGACAGGGAGCTGGCTATGGCTACACCTTC	CASSLGQGAGYGYTF
-	-	TRBV30	TRBJ2-1	TGTGCCTGGAGACGATTGGAGTTCTCCTACAATGAGCAGTTCTTC	CAWRRLEFSYNEQFF
TRBD1	once	TRBV29-1	TRBJ1-1	TGCAGCGTGGTAATCGGGACAGGGTGGACTGAAGCTTTCTTT	CSVVIGTGWTEAFF
TRBD1	-	TRBV2	TRBJ2-5	TGTGCCATCAATGAAAAGGGGACAGGGGAGAAGACCCAGTACTTC	CAINEKGTGEKTQYF
TRBD1	-	TRBV30	TRBJ1-5	TGTGCCTGGAGTCCGACTCTAACAGGGGGGAATCAGCCCCAGCATTTT	CAWSPTLTGGNQPQHF
TRBD1	-	TRBV30	TRBJ1-4	TGTGCCTGGACTTTCCGGGACAGGGATGAAAAACTGTTTTTT	CAWTFRDRDEKLFF
-	once	TRBV6-5	TRBJ2-7	TGTGCCAGCAGTCGCCCGACTGGCGAGCAGTACTTC	CASSRPTGEQYF
-	-	TRBV25-1	TRBJ2-5	TGTGCCAGCAGTAGGGGGAAATGGGAGGGACAAGAGACCCAGTACTTC	CASSRGKWEGQETQYF
-	-	TRBV14	TRBJ1-1	TGTGCCAGCAGCCCTATGCAGGCCACTGAAGCTTTCTTT	CASSPMQATEAFF
-	-	TRBV7-2	TRBJ1-4	TGTGCCAGCAGCTCCGAGCGAGAAAAACTGTTTTTT	CASSSEREKLFF
-	-	TRBV18	TRBJ1-2	TGTGCCACTACCTCGATAGCTAACTATGGCTACACCTTC	CATTSIANYGYTF
TRBD2	-	TRBV2	TRBJ2-2	TGTGCCAGCAGTTGGACTAGCGGGGGAGCCGGGGAGCTGTTTTTT	CASSWTSGGAGELFF
-	-	TRBV5-1	TRBJ2-7	TGCGCCAGCAGCTTGGAAGGACAGAGAACCTACGAGCAGTACTTC	CASSLEGQRTYEQYF
-	-	TRBV10-1	TRBJ1-2	TGCGCCAGCAGTGAAGATGACAGAAACTATGGCTACACCTTC	CASSEDDRNYGYTF
-	-	TRBV2	TRBJ2-2	TGTGCCAGCAGGGTACAGGGGAACACCGGGGAGCTGTTTTTT	CASRVQGNTGELFF
-	-	TRBV19	TRBJ1-2	TGTGCCAGTAGCCTGACAGGCCCCCCGGATGGCTACACCTTC	CASSLTGPPDGYTF
TRBD1	-	TRBV30	TRBJ2-7	TGTGCCTGTAGACAGGGGATCTACGAGCAGTACTTC	CACRQGIYEQYF
-	once	TRBV6-1	TRBJ2-2	TGTGCCAGCACCCAGATCAACACCGGGGAGCTGTTTTTT	CASTQINTGELFF